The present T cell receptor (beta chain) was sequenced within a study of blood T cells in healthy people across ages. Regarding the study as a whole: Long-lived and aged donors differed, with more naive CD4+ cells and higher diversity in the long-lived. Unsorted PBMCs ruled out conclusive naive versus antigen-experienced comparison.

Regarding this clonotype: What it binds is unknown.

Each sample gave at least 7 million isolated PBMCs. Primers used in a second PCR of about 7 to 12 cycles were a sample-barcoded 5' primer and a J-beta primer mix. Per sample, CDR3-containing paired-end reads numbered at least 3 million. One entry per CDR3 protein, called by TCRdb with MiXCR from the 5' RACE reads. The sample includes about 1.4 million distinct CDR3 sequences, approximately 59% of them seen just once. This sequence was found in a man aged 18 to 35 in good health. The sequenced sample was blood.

In nucleotides, the CDR3 is TGTGCCAGCAGCGAAGACGGTGGGGGATTGAACACTGAAGCTTTCTTT. It yields the protein CASSEDGGGLNTEAFF. V is TRBV16 and J is TRBJ1-1; D is perhaps TRBD1 (5 bases). Germline assignment: CDR1 KGHSY and CDR2 FQNENV. The CDR3 covers 16 residues. The germline V and J ends were trimmed by 5 bases and 0 bases, with 16 bases remaining between them.